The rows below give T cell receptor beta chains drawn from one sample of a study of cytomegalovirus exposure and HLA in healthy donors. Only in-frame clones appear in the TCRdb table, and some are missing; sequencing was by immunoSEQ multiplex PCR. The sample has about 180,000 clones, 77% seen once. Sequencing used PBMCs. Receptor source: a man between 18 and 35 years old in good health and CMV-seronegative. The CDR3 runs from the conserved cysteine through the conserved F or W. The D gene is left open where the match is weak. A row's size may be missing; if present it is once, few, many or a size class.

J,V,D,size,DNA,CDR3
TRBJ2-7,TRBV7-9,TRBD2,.,TGTGCCAGCAGCTCCAGCGGGAGGGTCTACGAGCAGTACTTC,CASSSSGRVYEQYF
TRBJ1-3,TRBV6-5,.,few,TGTGCCAGCAGTTACTCCACAGGGACAGGAAACACCATATATTTT,CASSYSTGTGNTIYF
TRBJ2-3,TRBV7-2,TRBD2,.,TGTGCCAGCAGCCCACGGCCCCCCAGGACTAGCGGCACAGATACGCAGTATTTT,CASSPRPPRTSGTDTQYF
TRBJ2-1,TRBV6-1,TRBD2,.,TGTGCCAGCCGGCTAGCGGGAGGGCGTTATGAGCAGTTCTTC,CASRLAGGRYEQFF
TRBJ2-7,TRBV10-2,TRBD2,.,TGCGCCAGCAGTGAGAATTCGGCGGGGGTCTACGAGCAGTACTTC,CASSENSAGVYEQYF
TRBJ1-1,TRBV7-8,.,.,TGTGCCAGCAGCTTAAGCTTGAACACTGAAGCTTTCTTT,CASSLSLNTEAFF
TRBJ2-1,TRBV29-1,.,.,TGCAGCGATAGGGACTCCGCGATTGAGCAGTTCTTC,CSDRDSAIEQFF
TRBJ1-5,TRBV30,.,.,TGTGCCTGGAGCGACAGCAGTCAATATCAGCCCCAGCATTTT,CAWSDSSQYQPQHF
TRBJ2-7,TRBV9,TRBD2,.,TGTGCCAGCAGCGTAGGACTAGCGGAGTCATACGAGCAGTACTTC,CASSVGLAESYEQYF
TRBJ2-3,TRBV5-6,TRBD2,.,TGTGCCAGCAGCTTCTCACGACTAGCGGGAGGCCCTGATACGCAGTATTTT,CASSFSRLAGGPDTQYF
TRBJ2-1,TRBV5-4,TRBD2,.,TGTGCCAGCAGCCTGAGCGGGAGGGGGGATGAGCAGTTCTTC,CASSLSGRGDEQFF
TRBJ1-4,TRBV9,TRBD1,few,TGTGCCAGCAGCCCCGGACAGGGGGCCATGAATGAAAAACTGTTTTTT,CASSPGQGAMNEKLFF
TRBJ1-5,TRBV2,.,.,TGTGCCAGCAGTGGGGACACCCCGTTGAGTGCCCAGCATTTT,CASSGDTPLSAQHF
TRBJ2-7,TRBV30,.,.,TGTGCCTGGAGCCACGGACAGAGCTACGAGCAGTACTTC,CAWSHGQSYEQYF
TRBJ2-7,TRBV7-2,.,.,TGTGCCAGCAGCTTGAAGCAGGGCCCCTACGAGCAGTACTTC,CASSLKQGPYEQYF
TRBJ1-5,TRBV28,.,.,TGTGCCAGCAGTTTATGGCCGGGTATCCTTCAGCCCCAGCATTTT,CASSLWPGILQPQHF
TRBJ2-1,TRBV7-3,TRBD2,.,TGTGCCAGCAGCTCGGCGGGGGGAAGCAATGAGCAGTTCTTC,CASSSAGGSNEQFF
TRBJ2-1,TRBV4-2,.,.,TGTGCCAGCAGCCAAGGAGCGGTTAGCTCCTACAATGAGCAGTTCTTC,CASSQGAVSSYNEQFF
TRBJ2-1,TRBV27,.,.,TGTGCCAGCAGTTTACCATACAGGGACAATGAGCAGTTCTTC,CASSLPYRDNEQFF
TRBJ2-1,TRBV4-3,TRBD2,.,TGCGCCAGCAGCCAAGACACTTGGACTAGCGGGGGTGATAGCTCCTACAATGAGCAGTTCTTC,CASSQDTWTSGGDSSYNEQFF
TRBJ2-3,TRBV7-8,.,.,TGTGCCAGCAGCTTAGCGGGGGGGCCAGGCACAGATACGCAGTATTTT,CASSLAGGPGTDTQYF
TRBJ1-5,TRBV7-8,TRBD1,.,TGTGCCAGCAGCCTCGGGACAGTCAATCAGCCCCAGCATTTT,CASSLGTVNQPQHF
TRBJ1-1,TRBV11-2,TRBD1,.,TGTGCCAGCAGCTTAGGGGACAGTGAAGCTTTCTTT,CASSLGDSEAFF
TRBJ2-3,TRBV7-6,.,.,TGTGCCAGCAGCTTAGCGGCAGGGGCAGATACGCAGTATTTT,CASSLAAGADTQYF
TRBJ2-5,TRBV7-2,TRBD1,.,TGTGCCAGCAGCCAGCACAGGGGCGGAGAGACCCAGTACTTC,CASSQHRGGETQYF
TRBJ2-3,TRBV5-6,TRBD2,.,TGTGCCAGCAGCTTGGGGTTGAGTTTGCTAGCGGAATCAGATACGCAGTATTTT,CASSLGLSLLAESDTQYF
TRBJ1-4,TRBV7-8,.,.,TGTGCCAGCAGCTTAGTCCGGCAGGCGAATGAAAAACTGTTTTTT,CASSLVRQANEKLFF
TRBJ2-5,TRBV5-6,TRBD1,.,TGTGCCAGCAGCTTATGGACAGGAGAGACCCAGTACTTC,CASSLWTGETQYF
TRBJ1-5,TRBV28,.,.,TGTGCCAGCAGTCTGACAGGCTATAATCAGCCCCAGCATTTT,CASSLTGYNQPQHF
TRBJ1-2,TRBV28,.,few,TGTGCCAGCACCCCGGGGGGCAGCGTAAACTATGGCTACACCTTC,CASTPGGSVNYGYTF
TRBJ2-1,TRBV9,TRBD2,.,TGTGCCAGCAGCACCGAGCGACTAGCGGTTAACAATGAGCAGTTCTTC,CASSTERLAVNNEQFF
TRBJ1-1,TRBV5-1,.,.,TGCGCCAGCAGCTCACGGCCTGACAGTTCGTTTATATCGGCTTTCTTT,CASSSRPDSSFISAFF
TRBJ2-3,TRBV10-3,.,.,TGTGCCATCAGGGAACTCGGCAGGGTTGGCACAGATACGCAGTATTTT,CAIRELGRVGTDTQYF
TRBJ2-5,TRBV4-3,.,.,TGCGCCAGCAGCCAAGGCACGTGGGGGGGCAATTCGGGGACCCAGTACTTC,CASSQGTWGGNSGTQYF
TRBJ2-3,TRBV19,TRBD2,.,TGTGCCAGTAGTCGCTCCCCCGCCGGGACTAGCGCTAGCACAGATACGCAGTATTTT,CASSRSPAGTSASTDTQYF
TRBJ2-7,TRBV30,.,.,TGTGCCTGGAGTAAGCCGCTAGCAGGCGAGCAGTACTTC,CAWSKPLAGEQYF
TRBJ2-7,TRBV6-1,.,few,TGTGCCAGCAGTGAATGGGTGTCGAGGCAGGGTTACGAGCAGTACTTC,CASSEWVSRQGYEQYF
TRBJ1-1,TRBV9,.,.,TGTGCCAGCAGCTCCCCCGAGCGTAACACTGAAGCTTTCTTT,CASSSPERNTEAFF
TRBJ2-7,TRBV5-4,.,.,TGTGCCAGCAGCTTTTCACTAGGCGACGAGCAGTACTTC,CASSFSLGDEQYF
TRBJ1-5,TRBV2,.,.,TGTGCCAGCAAACTGACAGGTTATAGCAATCAGCCCCAGCATTTT,CASKLTGYSNQPQHF
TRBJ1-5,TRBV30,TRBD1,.,TGTGCCTGGAGTTTAGGTGGTACAGGGGGTCAGCCCCAGCATTTT,CAWSLGGTGGQPQHF
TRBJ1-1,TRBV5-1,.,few,TGCGCCAGCAGCACGGGACACATGAACACTGAAGCTTTCTTT,CASSTGHMNTEAFF
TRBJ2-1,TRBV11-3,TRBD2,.,TGTGCCAGCAGCCCCTCCGGGACTAACTCCTACAATGAGCAGTTCTTC,CASSPSGTNSYNEQFF
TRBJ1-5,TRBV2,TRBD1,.,TGTGCCAGCAGTGAAGGACGGACAGGGATGAGACAGCCCCAGCATTTT,CASSEGRTGMRQPQHF
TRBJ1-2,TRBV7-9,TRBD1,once,TGTGCCAGCAGCCGAGGCGGACAGGGAAGTGCCTATGGCTACACCTTC,CASSRGGQGSAYGYTF
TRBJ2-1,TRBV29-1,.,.,TGCAGCGCCCTTATTTCGCGTGAGCAGTTCTTC,CSALISREQFF
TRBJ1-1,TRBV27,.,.,TGTGCCAGCAGTTTAAACGGGTGGGACACTGAAGCTTTCTTT,CASSLNGWDTEAFF
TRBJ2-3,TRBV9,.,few,TGTGCCAGCAGCGTATCCCCAGAGACCGGGGAGTCAGATACGCAGTATTTT,CASSVSPETGESDTQYF
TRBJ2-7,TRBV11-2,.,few,TGTGCCAGCAGCCCCCTGATCGACAGGAGTGCCTACGAGCAGTACTTC,CASSPLIDRSAYEQYF
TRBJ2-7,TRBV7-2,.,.,TGTGCCAGCAGCTTAACGCGGACTCTTAACTCCTACGAGCAGTACTTC,CASSLTRTLNSYEQYF
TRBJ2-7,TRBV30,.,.,TGTGCCTGGACCGCAATGTTGGGGCGGCACGAGCAGTACTTC,CAWTAMLGRHEQYF
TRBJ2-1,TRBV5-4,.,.,TGTGCCAGCTCCAACGGGGTCTCCTACAATGAGCAGTTCTTC,CASSNGVSYNEQFF
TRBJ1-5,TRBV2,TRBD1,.,TGTGCCAGCAGGGGACAGATGAACAATCAGCCCCAGCATTTT,CASRGQMNNQPQHF